The T cell receptor beta chain described here comes from a study of blood T cell repertoires in COVID-19. Study information: COVID-19 samples, acute and convalescent, were from the United States, Italy and Spain. PBMCs, B-cell-depleted T cells, or T cells provided the cDNA or gDNA that made up the material.

In the original workflow: Reference gene primer amplification gave nucleated cell count estimates. Libraries were prepared by immunoSEQ multiplex PCR; TCRdb keeps only in-frame clonotypes and omits some of them. V and J calls and clone size are copied from that table; D and trimming were computed from the DNA. The sample lists about 75,000 clones; approximately 90% were seen once. The germline CDR1 and CDR2 sequences are DFQATT and SNEGSKA (reference sequence). CDR3 length equals 15 residues. Trimming at V came to 3 bases and at J to 5 bases, leaving 8 bases not matched to a gene. The V call is TRBV20-1, the J call TRBJ2-5; the match to TRBD2 covers 11 bases. The sequence was collected from a woman in her forties or fifties with acute or convalescent COVID-19. Sequencing was carried out using peripheral blood. The CDR3 here is CSASLLAGVRETQYF. CDR3 in DNA: TGCAGTGCTAGTTTACTAGCGGGAGTCAGGGAGACCCAGTACTTC.